The 22 T cell receptor beta chains below all came from one sample that was sequenced in a study of blood T cell repertoires in COVID-19. Profiling relied on immunoSEQ multiplex PCR, and the TCRdb table lists in-frame clones only, not all of them. Altogether tens of thousands of clones are present, 65% to 80% being singletons, with the ten largest covering about 26%. Sequencing used peripheral blood. The source is a man older than 75 with acute or convalescent COVID-19.

This chain connects TRBV7-9 to TRBJ2-7, with D possibly TRBD2 on 5 matching bases. V was clipped by 8 bases and J by 1 base, with 15 bases between them. Germline loops: CDR1 SEHNR, CDR2 FQNEAQ (reference sequence). The CDR3 extends over 14 amino acids. For the CDR3, the DNA is TGTGCCAGCTCCGAGAGGGTAGGGTCCTACGAGCAGTACTTC. It specifies CASSERVGSYEQYF.

V and J are TRBV30 and TRBJ2-7; possible D gene TRBD1, 6 bases. Germline CDR1 GTSNPN, CDR2 SVGIG (reference sequence). V dropped 5 bases and J dropped 6 bases, with 11 bases sitting between them. The CDR3 totals 11 residues. The CDR3 DNA is TGTGCCTGGGACAGGCAAAGCGAGCAGTACTTC. Translation gives CAWDRQSEQYF.

This clone turned up a few times. CDR3 protein: CASSLYGTGGANNSPLHF. CDR3 sequence (DNA): TGTGCCAGCAGCTTATATGGGACAGGGGGCGCGAATAATTCACCCCTCCACTTT. V and J are TRBV11-2 and TRBJ1-6; 12 bases are a match to TRBD1. This CDR3 region has 18 residues. Germline V gives CDR1 SGHAT, CDR2 FQNNGV. Trimming took 2 bases from V and 5 from J; bases not matched to a gene: 7.

The V call is TRBV7-2, the J call TRBJ1-1, with no clear D. CDR1 SGHTA and CDR2 FQGNSA come from the germline V gene. The CDR3 spans 14 residues. Trimming took 2 bases from V and 0 from J, leaving 7 bases between them. CDR3 sequence (DNA): TGTGCCAGCAGCTTAAATTCGGTGAACACTGAAGCTTTCTTT. Translation gives CASSLNSVNTEAFF. Variable domain in full (rest from reference TRBV7-2 and TRBJ1-1): GAGVSQSPSNKVTEKGKDVELRCDPISGHTALYWYRQSLGQGLEFLIYFQGNSAPDKSGLPSDRFSAERTGGSVSTLTIQRTQQEDSAVYLCASSLNSVNTEAFFGQGTRLTVV.

This clone was observed a few times. The genes are TRBV25-1 and TRBJ2-7; 11 bases align to TRBD2. Germline V gene data show CDR1 as MGHDK and CDR2 as SYGVNS. The CDR3 is made up of 14 amino acids. The J segment lost 1 base and the V segment lost 6 bases, leaving 2 bases of the junction unmatched. CDR3 residues: CASRPSGGSYEQYF. CDR3 DNA sequence: TGTGCCAGCAGGCCTAGCGGGGGGTCCTACGAGCAGTACTTC.

This clone was detected a few times. V is TRBV5-1 and J is TRBJ2-1; TRBD2 might be the D (7 bases). The germline gives CDR1 SGHRS, CDR2 YFSETQ. V was clipped by 3 bases and J by 5 bases, with 15 bases between them. The CDR3 has 15 amino acids. CDR3 loop: CASSWAGGPNNEQFF. In nucleotides, the CDR3 is TGCGCCAGCAGCTGGGCCGGGGGGCCGAACAATGAGCAGTTCTTC. Using reference TRBV5-1 and TRBJ2-1 for the parts outside the CDR3, the full variable domain is KAGVTQTPRYLIKTRGQQVTLSCSPISGHRSVSWYQQTPGQGLQFLFEYFSETQRNKGNFPGRFSGRQFSNSRSEMNVSTLELGDSALYLCASSWAGGPNNEQFFGPGTRLTVL.

The CDR3 protein is CATGKGGRSEAFF. DNA for the CDR3: TGTGCCACTGGGAAAGGGGGACGTTCTGAAGCTTTCTTT. The chain combines TRBV6-5 with TRBJ1-1; perhaps TRBD1 as D (6 bases). The germline V and J ends were trimmed by 10 bases and 6 bases, with 18 bases remaining between them. This CDR3 contains 13 residues. The germline V gene has CDR1 MNHEY and CDR2 SVGAGI.

This clone was detected only once. The V call is TRBV5-1, the J call TRBJ2-3; a weak D match, TRBD2 (6 bases). Per germline, CDR1 SGHRS and CDR2 YFSETQ. V was cut by 1 base and J by 5 bases, with 14 bases left in between. The CDR3 has 15 amino acids. The CDR3 DNA reads as TGCGCCAGCAGCTTGACGGACGGGCGGGGAGATACGCAGTATTTT. It is translated as CASSLTDGRGDTQYF.

The chain combines TRBV6-6 with TRBJ1-5; 11 bases are a match to TRBD1. The CDR3 loop spans 15 amino acids. CDR1 is MNHNY and CDR2 is SVGAGI in the germline V gene (reference sequence). V trimming: 2 bases; J trimming: 6 bases; junction bases outside the gene matches: 3. CDR3 region: CASSYGTGGAQPQHF. The CDR3 bases are TGTGCCAGCAGTTACGGGACAGGGGGGGCTCAGCCCCAGCATTTT.

The rearrangement uses TRBV5-6 and TRBJ2-2, with 14 bases fitting TRBD2. Germline-derived CDR1 and CDR2 are SGHDT and YYEEEE. This CDR3 region has 15 residues. The junction had 4 bases not matched to a gene; V was cut back by 5 bases and J by 7 bases. The CDR3 loop is CASRSTSGGDGELFF. The CDR3 DNA follows: TGTGCCAGCAGGTCGACTAGCGGGGGGGACGGGGAGCTGTTTTTT.

This clone was seen a few times. V is TRBV19 and J is TRBJ1-5, with TRBD1 as a possible D gene (5 bases). V was shortened by 6 bases and J by 2 bases, with 14 bases between the two germline ends. This CDR3 is 15 amino acids long. CDR1 LNHDA and CDR2 SQIVND come from the germline V gene (reference sequence). The DNA for the CDR3 is TGTGCCAGTAGCCCCTCAGGGTTCGGCAATCAGCCCCAGCATTTT. Protein: CASSPSGFGNQPQHF. Using reference TRBV19 and TRBJ1-5 for the parts outside the CDR3, the full variable domain is DGGITQSPKYLFRKEGQNVTLSCEQNLNHDAMYWYRQDPGQGLRLIYYSQIVNDFQKGDIAEGYSVSREKKESFPLTVTSAQKNPTAFYLCASSPSGFGNQPQHFGDGTRLSIL.

The chain carries TRBV6-5 and TRBJ1-2; 7 bases line up with TRBD1. The ends lost 0 bases at V and 8 bases at J; junction bases unmatched: 9. This CDR3 is 15 amino acids long. Germline V gene lookup returns CDR1 MNHEY and CDR2 SVGAGI. CDR3 bases: TGTGCCAGCAGTTACTCCACAGGGGTGAGAGGAGGCTACACCTTC. Residues: CASSYSTGVRGGYTF.

This rearrangement joins TRBV15 to TRBJ2-5; TRBD2 aligns across 15 bases. V lost 4 bases and J lost 0; bases outside the gene matches: 9. Germline assignment: CDR1 LNHNV and CDR2 YYDKDF (reference sequence). This CDR3 is built from 19 residues. The CDR3 sequence is CATSTGLAGGPLYQETQYF. The CDR3 DNA is TGTGCCACCAGCACGGGACTAGCGGGAGGACCACTGTACCAAGAGACCCAGTACTTC.

The chain is built from TRBV4-2 and TRBJ2-1, with D maybe TRBD1 (5 bases). V gave up 2 bases and J gave up 10 bases, with 18 bases separating them. This CDR3 has 15 residues. In germline, CDR1 is LGHNA, CDR2 YNFKEQ. The CDR3 nucleotides read TGTGCCAGCAGCCAACCAGGGCCTAGTCGCGGCGAGCAGTTCTTC. It yields the protein CASSQPGPSRGEQFF.

The chain is built from TRBV12-3 or TRBV12-4 and TRBJ2-7; D unclear. V dropped 11 bases and J dropped 3 bases, with 14 bases sitting between them. This CDR3 comprises 12 residues. In DNA, the CDR3 is TGTGCCTCCCGCGAGGATCTCTACGAGCAGTACTTC. Protein product: CASREDLYEQYF.

The chain carries TRBV9 and TRBJ1-3; tentatively, D is TRBD1 (5 bases). The germline CDR1 and CDR2 sequences are SGDLS and YYNGEE. This CDR3 has 16 amino acids. Trimming cost V 3 bases and J 0 bases, with 13 bases left between them. The chain's CDR3 is CASSATGLSSGNTIYF. The CDR3 region has the DNA TGTGCCAGCAGCGCCACAGGATTGTCCTCTGGAAACACCATATATTTT.

The chain is built from TRBV15 and TRBJ1-2, with TRBD1 matching 10 bases. CDR1 is LNHNV and CDR2 is YYDKDF in the germline V gene (reference sequence). Trimming took 3 bases from V and 8 from J; bases not matched to a gene: 6. The CDR3 totals 14 residues. The chain's CDR3 is CATSSDRGPGGYTF. CDR3 in DNA: TGTGCCACCAGCAGCGACAGGGGGCCGGGGGGCTACACCTTC.

V gene TRBV30 combines with J gene TRBJ1-2; 9 nucleotides agree with TRBD1. Losses at the gene ends were 3 bases for V and 5 bases for J; bases not matched to a gene: 13. Germline CDR1 and CDR2: GTSNPN and SVGIG (reference sequence). This CDR3 has 16 residues. CDR3: CAWSVPGQGPLYGYTF. CDR3 sequence (DNA): TGTGCCTGGAGCGTCCCGGGACAGGGCCCTTTATATGGCTACACCTTC.

This chain connects TRBV6-1 to TRBJ1-2; D call uncertain. The CDR3 extends over 13 amino acids. V was cut by 3 bases and J by 4 bases, with 9 bases left in between. Germline V gene lookup returns CDR1 MNHNS and CDR2 SASEGT. Written as DNA, the CDR3 is TGTGCCAGCAGTGAGAGGGAACGCTATGGCTACACCTTC. Encoded protein: CASSERERYGYTF.

The V and J genes are TRBV24-1 and TRBJ2-3; 10 bases agree with TRBD2. CDR3 size: 16 residues. Unmatched junction bases numbered 9, after V lost 7 bases and J lost 3 bases. Germline loops: CDR1 KGHDR, CDR2 SFDVKD. The CDR3 nucleotides are TGTGCCACCAGCGCAGTAGCGGGAGGACTAACAGATACGCAGTATTTT. Encoded protein: CATSAVAGGLTDTQYF.

The chain recombines TRBV5-1 with TRBJ2-3; tentative D call: TRBD2 (5 bases). The germline V and J ends were trimmed by 3 bases and 4 bases, with 18 bases remaining between them. This CDR3 has 16 amino acids. CDR1 and CDR2 from the germline V gene are SGHRS and YFSETQ. The DNA for the CDR3 is TGCGCCAGCAGCTCCGGACTCTCGCAATTGGCAGATACGCAGTATTTT. Encoded protein: CASSSGLSQLADTQYF.

This sequence joins TRBV18 and TRBJ2-7; D may be TRBD2 (6 bases). The germline gives CDR1 KGHSH, CDR2 LQKENI. V was pared by 2 bases and J by 3 bases, with 8 bases between. The CDR3 has 13 residues. The CDR3 sequence is CASSPTGGYEQYF. For the CDR3, the DNA is TGTGCCAGCTCACCAACCGGGGGCTACGAGCAGTACTTC. Using reference TRBV18 and TRBJ2-7 for the parts outside the CDR3, the full variable domain is NAGVMQNPRHLVRRRGQEARLRCSPMKGHSHVYWYRQLPEEGLKFMVYLQKENIIDESGMPKERFSAEFPKEGPSILRIQQVVRGDSAAYFCASSPTGGYEQYFGPGTRLTVT.